The clone carrying this T cell receptor beta chain rates as medium-sized. The data were obtained in a study of liver allograft versus peripheral blood T cells. About the study: Transplanted livers and recipients' peripheral blood had their T cell receptor repertoires compared.

TCRdb recomputed calls from the reads with MiXCR, one row per CDR3 protein. The sample carries approximately 9,800 distinct CDR3 sequences, about 24% recorded once. This TCR came from a human patient who had a liver transplant. Some of the T cells might come from the graft donor.

This chain's CDR3 is CATSGGLGRSGANVLTF. Here the CDR3 DNA reads TGTGCCACCAGCGGCGGGCTAGGGCGCTCTGGGGCCAACGTCCTGACTTTC. The V call is TRBV15, the J call TRBJ2-6; perhaps TRBD2 as D (5 bases). CDR1 is LNHNV and CDR2 is YYDKDF in the germline V gene (reference sequence). This CDR3 is built from 17 residues. V gave up 5 bases and J gave up 0 bases, with 14 bases separating them.